Listed here are 7 T cell receptor beta chains from one sample, sequenced in a study of cytomegalovirus exposure and HLA in healthy donors. Sequenced by immunoSEQ multiplex PCR; TCRdb stores in-frame clones only, minus some. The sample records approximately 81,000 clones, around 92% being singletons. The specimen sequenced was PBMCs. These receptors came from a man younger than 35 in good health and CMV-seronegative.

The rearrangement joins TRBV5-5 to TRBJ2-1; D not resolved. Trimming stripped 0 bases from V and 10 bases from J, with 8 bases between. Looked up from germline, CDR1 is SGHKS and CDR2 is YYEKEE (reference sequence). The length of the CDR3 is 12 residues. This chain's CDR3 is CASSLAVLEQFF. CDR3 coding DNA: TGTGCCAGCAGCTTGGCCGTGTTGGAGCAGTTCTTC. The complete variable domain, with remaining parts taken from reference TRBV5-5 and TRBJ2-1, reads DAGVTQSPTHLIKTRGQQVTLRCSPISGHKSVSWYQQVLGQGPQFIFQYYEKEERGRGNFPDRFSARQFPNYSSELNVNALLLGDSALYLCASSLAVLEQFFGPGTRLTVL.

This clone is a singleton in its sample. The rearrangement links TRBV15 to TRBJ2-6; D is perhaps TRBD1 (6 bases). V shed 3 bases and J shed 0 bases, with 9 bases lying between them. This CDR3 has 16 residues. CDR1 LNHNV and CDR2 YYDKDF come from the germline V gene (reference sequence). CDR3 coding DNA: TGTGCCACCAGCAGCGAACAGGGCTCTGGGGCCAACGTCCTGACTTTC. It is translated as CATSSEQGSGANVLTF. The full variable domain, rest sourced from reference TRBV15 and TRBJ2-6, is DAMVIQNPRYQVTQFGKPVTLSCSQTLNHNVMYWYQQKSSQAPKLLFHYYDKDFNNEADTPDNFQSRRPNTSFCFLDIRSPGLGDTAMYLCATSSEQGSGANVLTFGAGSRLTVL.

The chain recombines TRBV19 with TRBJ1-6; 11 bases align to TRBD1. Germline V gene lookup returns CDR1 LNHDA and CDR2 SQIVND (reference sequence). V was clipped by 6 bases and J by 3 bases; unmatched bases: 4. This CDR3 is 16 amino acids long. CDR3 residues: CASRGQGDRYNSPLHF. The CDR3 nucleotides are TGTGCCAGTAGGGGACAGGGGGATCGCTATAATTCACCCCTCCACTTT.

This chain links TRBV5-1 with TRBJ1-4; the match to TRBD1 covers 7 bases. Germline V gene lookup returns CDR1 SGHRS and CDR2 YFSETQ. The CDR3 is made up of 15 amino acids. The V gene end was trimmed by 4 bases and the J gene end by 3 bases; junction bases not matched to a gene: 6. CDR3 nucleotide sequence: TGCGCCAGCAGCCGGGACAGTGCGGCTAATGAAAAACTGTTTTTT. Protein: CASSRDSAANEKLFF.

The chain joins TRBV5-4 to TRBJ2-5; no firm D call. Germline V lookup: CDR1 SGHNT, CDR2 YYREEE (reference sequence). The length of the CDR3 is 13 residues. The ends were cut back, 4 bases at V and 12 bases at J, with 19 bases in the middle. CDR3 region: CASSENKGGPKYF. The CDR3 region has the DNA TGTGCCAGCAGCGAAAACAAAGGCGGCCCTAAGTACTTC.

The count of this clone is one. This chain uses TRBV7-6 with TRBJ1-5, with D perhaps TRBD1 (5 bases). With 0 bases removed from V and 5 bases from J, the gap between germline ends came to 11 bases. From germline, CDR1 is SGHVS and CDR2 FNYEAQ. The CDR3 spans 15 residues. The CDR3 sequence is CASSLAGQGYQPQHF. CDR3 bases: TGTGCCAGCAGCTTAGCGGGGCAGGGCTATCAGCCCCAGCATTTT.

The V call is TRBV2, the J call TRBJ2-1; possibly TRBD2 for D (5 bases). Trimming cost V 7 bases and J 1 base, with 11 bases left between them. Germline loops: CDR1 SNHLY, CDR2 FYNNEI. The CDR3 totals 14 residues. The CDR3: CASMRLPSYNEQFF. The DNA of the CDR3 is TGTGCCAGCATGAGACTACCTTCCTACAATGAGCAGTTCTTC.